This T cell receptor (beta chain) derives from a study of shared clonotypes between healthy human individuals. General study points: Measured sharing among donors was expected to vary with sequencing depth. Larger estimated richness was generally recorded for naive subsets relative to memory subsets. Rarefaction showed that sequencing of sorted subsets was incomplete (despite large depth).

As regards this clone: Its specificity is unknown.

Sequenced by immunoSEQ multiplex PCR; TCRdb stores in-frame clones only, minus some. The table has 650,000 to 700,000 clones, 90% seen once. The CDR3 consists of 14 residues. Looked up from germline, CDR1 is SEHNR and CDR2 is FQNEAQ (reference sequence). Trimming took 1 base from V and 7 from J; bases not matched to a gene: 6. The sequence was collected from a young man in good health. Some clones in this sample may be carry-over from other donors' samples. The V and J genes are TRBV7-9 and TRBJ1-1, with 7 bases lining up with TRBD1. The specimen was memory CD8+ T cells from PBMCs. Subset in this sample: CD45RO+ cells pooled with CCR7-negative TemRA cells. CDR3 amino acids: CASSLVYQGGEAFF. The DNA of the CDR3 is TGTGCCAGCAGCTTAGTGTATCAGGGGGGTGAAGCTTTCTTT.